The text below deals with one T cell receptor (beta chain). The data stem from a study of blood T cell repertoires in COVID-19. About the study: PBMCs, B-cell-depleted T cells, or T cells were the source of the cDNA or gDNA that made up the material.

Libraries were prepared by immunoSEQ multiplex PCR; TCRdb keeps only in-frame clonotypes and omits some of them. Among about 190,000 clones listed, about four fifths were seen once. The CDR3 contains 15 residues. V was clipped by 5 bases and J by 6 bases, with 19 bases between them. From germline, CDR1 is SEHNR and CDR2 FQNEAQ (reference sequence). The rearrangement uses TRBV7-9 and TRBJ1-1, with D possibly TRBD1 on 6 matching bases. The sequence derives from a man aged 45 to 65 with active or convalescent COVID-19. Sequenced sample: peripheral blood. Here the CDR3 reads CASSLLGGASAEAFF. CDR3 DNA sequence: TGTGCCAGCAGCCTCTTGGGGGGGGCGAGCGCTGAAGCTTTCTTT.